Listed here are 20 T cell receptor beta chains from one sample, sequenced in a study of response to subunit inactivated influenza vaccine. TCRdb called the RT-PCR reads again in MiXCR, with one record for every CDR3 protein. The sample holds approximately 500,000 distinct CDR3 sequences, 10% to 15% seen once. The source material was PBMCs from blood, sampled roughly 46 days after vaccination. The receptors here all came from a man between 50 and 59 years old who received an inactivated influenza vaccine.

This chain uses TRBV12-3 or TRBV12-4 with TRBJ2-6, with TRBD1 identical over 10 bases. The CDR3 is 17 residues long. J lost 4 bases, V lost 2 bases, and 5 bases had no gene match. The chain's CDR3 is CASSLRDRGPGANVLTF. The CDR3 nucleotides are TGTGCCAGCAGTTTAAGAGACAGGGGGCCCGGGGCCAACGTCCTGACTTTC.

At least ten counts were recorded for this clonotype. The J gene is TRBJ2-7, the V gene TRBV19; perhaps TRBD1 as D (5 bases). CDR3 size: 9 residues. Trimming pared 11 bases from V and 5 bases from J, leaving 7 bases between. In germline, CDR1 is LNHDA, CDR2 SQIVND (reference sequence). In DNA form, the CDR3 reads TGTGCCGTAGGGGACGAGCAGTACTTC. This translates into CAVGDEQYF.

This clonotype was observed a handful of times. The V and J genes are TRBV5-6 and TRBJ1-1; D gene ambiguous. The CDR3 length is 15 residues. CDR1 is SGHDT, CDR2 YYEEEE, per germline. Trimming took 7 bases from V and 6 from J, leaving 22 bases between them. CDR3 nucleotides: TGTGCCAGCCACTCCCCATCCCCACTCAAGTCTGAAGCTTTCTTT. Translation: CASHSPSPLKSEAFF. Using reference TRBV5-6 and TRBJ1-1 for the parts outside the CDR3, the full variable domain is DAGVTQSPTHLIKTRGQQVTLRCSPKSGHDTVSWYQQALGQGPQFIFQYYEEEERQRGNFPDRFSGHQFPNYSSELNVNALLLGDSALYLCASHSPSPLKSEAFFGQGTRLTVV.

In its sample, this clonotype was seen many times. This CDR3 is CASSDAADTQYF. CDR3 coding DNA: TGTGCCAGCAGCGATGCGGCAGATACGCAGTATTTT. The chain recombines TRBV28 with TRBJ2-3; the D is unclear. The germline V and J ends were trimmed by 6 bases and 4 bases, with 8 bases remaining between them. This CDR3 region has 12 residues. CDR1 is MDHEN, CDR2 SYDVKM, per germline.

This clonotype showed up just a few times. The chain is built from TRBV9 and TRBJ2-2; D tentatively fits TRBD1 or TRBD2 (5 bases each). V dropped 7 bases and J dropped 2 bases, with 18 bases sitting between them. This CDR3 region has 16 residues. Germline V gene sequence: CDR1 SGDLS, CDR2 YYNGEE. Here the CDR3 DNA reads TGTGCCAGCGGACGGGACGCCTACTCAAACACCGGGGAGCTGTTTTTT. Its translation: CASGRDAYSNTGELFF.

The table lists this clonotype with a few counts. The chain couples TRBV4-3 to TRBJ2-5; D is unresolved. Germline CDR1 and CDR2: LGHNA and YSLEER. The CDR3 is 14 residues long. V dropped 1 base and J dropped 2 bases, with 8 bases sitting between them. CDR3 coding DNA: TGCGCCAGCAGCCAAGTGTTTCAGCAAGAGACCCAGTACTTC. Translation gives CASSQVFQQETQYF.

This clonotype has a handful of counts. The chain combines TRBV13 with TRBJ2-3; D remains unclear. V was cut by 3 bases and J by 6 bases, with 16 bases left in between. Germline CDR1 PRHDT, CDR2 FYEKMQ (reference sequence). The CDR3 contains 15 residues. In DNA, the CDR3 is TGTGCCAGCAGCTTCGCCCACGGCCCTCCGGATACGCAGTATTTT. Encoded protein: CASSFAHGPPDTQYF.

A few counts support this clonotype. The chain has TRBV4-1 and TRBJ2-1, with D possibly matching TRBD1 (6 bases). Germline CDR1 and CDR2: MGHRA and YSYEKL. Trimming pared 6 bases from V and 3 bases from J, leaving 18 bases between. CDR3 length: 16 amino acids. CDR3: CASREGTTTYYNEQFF. As DNA, the CDR3 is TGCGCCAGCAGAGAAGGGACAACCACCTACTACAATGAGCAGTTCTTC.

This clonotype was seen many times. The CDR3 bases are TGCAGCGTTGAATTATCCTCGGGGTATGGCTACACCTTC. Protein product: CSVELSSGYGYTF. The gene calls are TRBV29-1 and TRBJ1-2; D uncertain. Trimming shortened V by 2 bases and J by 5 bases, and 12 bases separated the two germline ends. The CDR3 contains 13 residues. CDR1 is SQVTM, CDR2 ANQGSEA, per germline. Filled out from reference TRBV29-1 and TRBJ1-2, the complete variable domain reads SAVISQKPSRDICQRGTSLTIQCQVDSQVTMMFWYRQQPGQSLTLIATANQGSEATYESGFVIDKFPISRPNLTFSTLTVSNMSPEDSSIYLCSVELSSGYGYTFGSGTRLTVV.

This clonotype turned up a few times. This sequence joins TRBV20-1 and TRBJ1-1; the D gene is possibly TRBD1 (5 bases). V dropped 1 base and J dropped 5 bases, with 14 bases sitting between them. The CDR3 runs to 14 residues. Germline CDR1 DFQATT, CDR2 SNEGSKA (reference sequence). CDR3 loop: CSARGPSKGTEAFF. CDR3 in DNA: TGCAGTGCTAGAGGACCGTCAAAGGGGACTGAAGCTTTCTTT.

This clonotype has a handful of counts. The chain carries TRBV7-2 and TRBJ2-7, with a tentative D call TRBD1 (6 bases). The CDR3 loop spans 15 amino acids. Trimming cost V 2 bases and J 3 bases, with 14 bases left between them. Germline V gene data show CDR1 as SGHTA and CDR2 as FQGNSA. The CDR3 spells CASSLRLGQNYEQYF. In DNA, the CDR3 is TGTGCCAGCAGCTTAAGACTTGGACAGAACTACGAGCAGTACTTC.

Only a few counts were recorded for this clonotype. The rearrangement links TRBV7-8 to TRBJ1-2; D perhaps matches TRBD1 (5 bases). The CDR3 spans 15 residues. CDR1 and CDR2 (germline): SGHVS, FQNEAQ. Trimming took 6 bases from V and 1 from J, leaving 15 bases between them. In DNA, the CDR3 is TGTGCCAGCAGTTCCCGGCAGGGCTTTAACTATGGCTACACCTTC. It is translated as CASSSRQGFNYGYTF. Filled out from reference TRBV7-8 and TRBJ1-2, the complete variable domain reads GAGVSQSPRYKVAKRGQDVALRCDPISGHVSLFWYQQALGQGPEFLTYFQNEAQLDKSGLPSDRFFAERPEGSVSTLKIQRTQQEDSAVYLCASSSRQGFNYGYTFGSGTRLTVV.

The sample holds a few counts of this clonotype. The CDR3 DNA reads TGTGCCAGCAGCCCTCGACAGGGGGGGAGGAGGGATACGCAGTATTTT. Translated: CASSPRQGGRRDTQYF. This chain links TRBV7-2 with TRBJ2-3; TRBD1 aligns across 9 bases. J gave up 6 bases and V 5 bases, and 12 bases lay outside the gene matches. Germline values: CDR1 SGHTA, CDR2 FQGNSA. The CDR3 has 16 amino acids.

The V call is TRBV4-2, the J call TRBJ2-2; 7 nucleotides agree with TRBD1. Trimming removed 5 bases from V and 4 bases from J; junction bases left unmatched: 4. The CDR3 consists of 14 residues. Germline values: CDR1 LGHNA, CDR2 YNFKEQ. The CDR3, as DNA: TGTGCCAGCAGCAAACGGACAGGCACCGGGGAGCTGTTTTTT. It specifies CASSKRTGTGELFF.

The chain employs TRBV24-1 and TRBJ2-7, with D perhaps matching TRBD1 (6 bases). In germline, CDR1 is KGHDR, CDR2 SFDVKD. V was trimmed by 2 bases and J by 0 bases, leaving 13 bases between them. The CDR3 spans 16 residues. CDR3 coding DNA: TGTGCCACCAGTGATTCTGGGACACGGAGCTCCTACGAGCAGTACTTC. Residues: CATSDSGTRSSYEQYF.

This clonotype appeared a few times. This rearrangement joins TRBV29-1 to TRBJ2-1; TRBD2 aligns across 7 bases. From germline, CDR1 is SQVTM and CDR2 ANQGSEA. Trimming took 1 base from V and 3 from J; bases not matched to a gene: 9. CDR3 size: 16 residues. The CDR3 DNA reads as TGCAGCGTTGAAGGCCCCTATGCGGGGGACTACAATGAGCAGTTCTTC. Translating gives CSVEGPYAGDYNEQFF.

The CDR3 DNA sequence: TGTGCCAGCAGCCCACCACAGGGTGACGGCTACACCTTC. This encodes CASSPPQGDGYTF. The rearrangement uses TRBV7-8 and TRBJ1-2; TRBD1 is a possible D gene (6 bases). Germline loops: CDR1 SGHVS, CDR2 FQNEAQ. The V end lost 5 bases, the J end lost 8 bases, and 15 bases lay between the germline ends. This CDR3 contains 13 residues.

This chain joins TRBV9 and TRBJ2-7; D gene ambiguous. CDR1 SGDLS and CDR2 YYNGEE come from the germline V gene. The CDR3 extends over 13 amino acids. V shed 4 bases and J shed 3 bases, with 11 bases lying between them. CDR3 protein: CASSISPGYEQYF. The CDR3 DNA is TGTGCCAGCAGCATCAGTCCCGGCTACGAGCAGTACTTC.

V and J are TRBV20-1 and TRBJ2-7; 10 nucleotides match TRBD2. This CDR3 region has 17 residues. J lost 0 bases, V lost 0 bases, and 8 bases had no gene match. Germline CDR1 and CDR2: DFQATT and SNEGSKA (reference sequence). For the CDR3, the DNA is TGCAGTGCTAGAGATCATAGCGGGGGGTTCTCCTCCTACGAGCAGTACTTC. As protein: CSARDHSGGFSSYEQYF.

The V gene is TRBV6-2 or TRBV6-3, the J gene TRBJ2-1; D call uncertain. The V end was cut by 4 bases, the J end by 7 bases, with 11 bases between. The length of the CDR3 is 13 residues. Looked up from germline, CDR1 is MNHEY and CDR2 is SVGEGT. The CDR3: CASSWRSGNEQFF. The CDR3 DNA reads as TGTGCCAGCAGTTGGAGATCGGGTAATGAGCAGTTCTTC.